This TCR beta chain was captured by sequencing in a study of blood T cells in healthy people across ages. Study context: For every two T cells, template switching captured about one barcoded beta molecule. Study results and limitations: There were more naive CD4+ cells and higher diversity in long-lived donors than in aged donors.

Caucasian, healthy and from Russia, the donors were aged between about 6 and 90. This clonotype was seen a handful of times. No antigen is known for it. Germline V lookup: CDR1 SGHAT, CDR2 FQNNGV. V lost 4 bases, J lost 1 base, and 0 bases stayed unmatched. This CDR3 region has 14 residues. Combining a sample-barcoded 5' primer with a J-beta primer mix, a second PCR ran for about 6 to 12 cycles. Each cDNA was tagged by a template-switch adaptor containing 12 random nucleotides. TCRdb processed the 5' RACE reads anew with MiXCR; each CDR3 protein has one entry. The sample records approximately 800,000 distinct CDR3 sequences, around 50% being singletons.

V and J are TRBV11-2 and TRBJ2-3, with 9 bases fitting TRBD1. The sample taken for sequencing was blood. This TCR was recovered from a man in his forties in good health. CDR3 region: CASSWDRGTDTQYF. CDR3 DNA sequence: TGTGCCAGCAGCTGGGACAGGGGCACAGATACGCAGTATTTT. Drawing the rest from reference TRBV11-2 and TRBJ2-3, the complete variable domain is EAGVAQSPRYKIIEKRQSVAFWCNPISGHATLYWYQQILGQGPKLLIQFQNNGVVDDSQLPKDRFSAERLKGVDSTLKIQPAKLEDSAVYLCASSWDRGTDTQYFGPGTRLTVL.